One sample yielded the 23 T cell receptor beta chains listed below, sequenced in a study of T cells in Graves' hyperthyroidism and ophthalmopathy. Researchers took RNA transcripts and amplified the TCR beta CDR3 regions from them. An initial round of RT-PCR targeting the TCR CDR3 relied on the HTBI primer set. TCRdb re-derived calls from the multiplex PCR reads in MiXCR, one entry per CDR3 protein. The sample has 550,000 to 800,000 distinct CDR3 sequences, 17% seen once. Sequencing used blood. The receptors stem from a man between 45 and 60 years old with Graves' hyperthyroidism.

This clonotype has at least ten counts. This chain joins TRBV2 and TRBJ1-2; D remains ambiguous. The CDR3 length is 14 residues. Germline V gene data show CDR1 as SNHLY and CDR2 as FYNNEI. Deletions cut 7 bases from V and 2 bases from J, with 14 bases between. CDR3 in amino acids: CASKGSDGNYGYTF. The DNA for the CDR3 is TGTGCCAGCAAGGGCTCAGATGGGAACTATGGCTACACCTTC.

This clonotype was found once. A single base separates this from a much larger clone, so it may be a read error. V is TRBV27 and J is TRBJ2-3; D call uncertain. The CDR3 is 12 amino acids. The germline V gene has CDR1 MNHEY and CDR2 SMNVEV (reference sequence). CDR3: CASSNQGDTRYF. The CDR3 DNA sequence: TGTGCCAGCTCCAATCAAGGAGATACGCGGTATTTT.

This clonotype was recorded at least ten times. V is TRBV7-2 and J is TRBJ2-1; 9 bases align to TRBD2. The CDR3 is made up of 17 amino acids. V was pared by 4 bases and J by 6 bases, with 13 bases of the junction left unmatched. CDR1 and CDR2 (germline): SGHTA, FQGNSA. CDR3 in amino acids: CASSSLAGGRAPNEQFF. CDR3 DNA: TGTGCCAGCAGCTCTCTAGCAGGCGGGAGGGCCCCCAATGAGCAGTTCTTC.

In nucleotides, the CDR3 is TGTGCCAGCAGTTTGTGGGCAGGGGAGAAGGAAAAACTGTTTTTT. It translates to CASSLWAGEKEKLFF. This chain joins TRBV28 and TRBJ1-4, with D perhaps TRBD1 (6 bases). V gave up 3 bases and J gave up 8 bases, with 16 bases separating them. The CDR3 spans 15 residues. CDR1 MDHEN and CDR2 SYDVKM come from the germline V gene.

This clonotype has a handful of counts. Since a much larger clone is just one base distant, this may be a read error. The gene calls are TRBV12-3 or TRBV12-4 and TRBJ2-7, with TRBD2 matching over 7 bases. The CDR3 runs 14 residues. The CDR3 protein is CASSPAGPSYGQYF. CDR3 nucleotide sequence: TGTGCCAGCAGTCCAGCGGGACCCTCCTACGGGCAGTACTTC.

This clonotype was recorded a few times. The V gene is TRBV6-5, the J gene TRBJ2-7; D tentatively fits TRBD1 or TRBD2 (6 bases each). The length of the CDR3 is 14 residues. Between the trimmed V and J ends, which lost 2 bases and 5 bases, there was a span of 13 bases. Looked up from germline, CDR1 is MNHEY and CDR2 is SVGAGI. Here the CDR3 DNA reads TGTGCCAGCAGTTACGGGCAGGGGAGGCACGAGCAGTACTTC. Its translation is CASSYGQGRHEQYF.

The rearrangement uses TRBV28 and TRBJ1-5; D is perhaps TRBD1 (5 bases). The CDR3 extends over 15 amino acids. Trimming removed 4 bases from V and 7 bases from J, with 17 bases in between. The germline V gene encodes CDR1 MDHEN and CDR2 SYDVKM. CDR3 sequence reads: CASSSGGGGRQPQHF. The CDR3 DNA reads as TGTGCCAGCAGTTCGGGTGGCGGGGGAAGGCAGCCCCAGCATTTT.

This clonotype was recorded many times. V is TRBV27 and J is TRBJ2-7; 13 nucleotides align to TRBD2. This CDR3 has 15 residues. Germline V CDR1 and CDR2: MNHEY, SMNVEV (reference sequence). Trimming removed 4 bases from V and 4 bases from J; junction bases left unmatched: 4. In DNA, the CDR3 is TGTGCCAGCAGTTCCTGGACTAGCGGGAGTTACGAGCAGTACTTC. Translated: CASSSWTSGSYEQYF.

The sample holds many counts of this clonotype. The gene calls are TRBV30 and TRBJ2-7, with D maybe TRBD2 (6 bases). The CDR3 is 13 amino acids. V was clipped by 2 bases and J by 9 bases, with 17 bases between them. Germline loops: CDR1 GTSNPN, CDR2 SVGIG (reference sequence). CDR3: CAWSYRDSKGQYF. In DNA form, the CDR3 reads TGTGCCTGGAGTTACCGGGACTCGAAAGGGCAGTACTTC.

The V and J genes are TRBV18 and TRBJ2-3; 10 bases fit TRBD2. CDR1 is KGHSH and CDR2 is LQKENI in the germline V gene. The CDR3 is made up of 16 amino acids. V shed 0 bases and J 4 bases; nucleotides not matched to a gene: 4. CDR3 residues: CASSPPSGRFPDTQYF. The DNA of the CDR3 is TGTGCCAGCTCACCACCTAGCGGGAGGTTCCCAGATACGCAGTATTTT. The whole variable domain, filled in from reference TRBV18 and TRBJ2-3, reads NAGVMQNPRHLVRRRGQEARLRCSPMKGHSHVYWYRQLPEEGLKFMVYLQKENIIDESGMPKERFSAEFPKEGPSILRIQQVVRGDSAAYFCASSPPSGRFPDTQYFGPGTRLTVL.

V is TRBV5-5 and J is TRBJ1-1; D gene uncertain. V lost 5 bases, J lost 1 base, and 18 bases lay in between. CDR1 and CDR2 from the germline V gene are SGHKS and YYEKEE (reference sequence). There are 16 residues in the CDR3. As DNA, the CDR3 is TGTGCCAGCAGTCAAGCCATGGGAATACCGAACACTGAAGCTTTCTTT. The encoded protein is CASSQAMGIPNTEAFF. Full variable domain (outside the CDR3, taken from reference TRBV5-5 and TRBJ1-1): DAGVTQSPTHLIKTRGQQVTLRCSPISGHKSVSWYQQVLGQGPQFIFQYYEKEERGRGNFPDRFSARQFPNYSSELNVNALLLGDSALYLCASSQAMGIPNTEAFFGQGTRLTVV.

V usage is TRBV7-8 and J usage is TRBJ1-2; 11 nucleotides agree with TRBD1. Germline V gene sequence: CDR1 SGHVS, CDR2 FQNEAQ. The CDR3 is 14 residues long. Trimming removed 6 bases from V and 8 bases from J; junction bases left unmatched: 8. Here the CDR3 reads CASREDRGHEGYTF. The CDR3 DNA is TGTGCCAGCAGAGAGGACAGGGGGCATGAGGGCTACACCTTC.

The V call is TRBV20-1, the J call TRBJ2-7; TRBD1 agrees at 7 bases. Trimming at V came to 4 bases and at J to 3 bases, leaving 9 bases not matched to a gene. Per the germline V gene, CDR1 is DFQATT and CDR2 is SNEGSKA (reference sequence). CDR3 length equals 14 residues. CDR3 protein: CSANGETGRYEQYF. The CDR3 DNA follows: TGCAGTGCTAATGGAGAGACAGGGCGCTACGAGCAGTACTTC.

This clonotype was seen repeatedly, ten times or more. This chain links TRBV6-1 with TRBJ1-1; 7 nucleotides match TRBD1. V lost 7 bases, J lost 2 bases, and 7 bases stayed unmatched. The CDR3 totals 14 residues. CDR1 and CDR2 from the germline V gene are MNHNS and SASEGT. CDR3 loop: CASTTGAGNTEAFF. The CDR3 DNA follows: TGTGCCAGCACCACAGGGGCGGGCAACACTGAAGCTTTCTTT.

There are a few counts of this clonotype. V usage is TRBV7-3 and J usage is TRBJ2-1; 12 bases line up with TRBD2. CDR1 is SGHTA, CDR2 FQGTGA, per germline. CDR3 length: 16 amino acids. Trimming removed 5 bases from V and 7 bases from J; junction bases left unmatched: 9. This CDR3 is CASSPNPGLAGNEQFF. The CDR3 region has the DNA TGTGCCAGCAGCCCGAACCCGGGACTAGCGGGTAATGAGCAGTTCTTC.

V and J are TRBV25-1 and TRBJ1-1; possibly TRBD1 for D (6 bases). The CDR3 has 15 residues. Trimming shortened V by 6 bases and J by 6 bases, and 20 bases separated the two germline ends. CDR1 and CDR2 (germline): MGHDK, SYGVNS. The CDR3 is CASSGGTGTGAEAFF. DNA for the CDR3: TGTGCCAGCAGCGGAGGAACAGGGACGGGCGCTGAAGCTTTCTTT.

This CDR3 reads CASSPPTPGGLTKNIQYF. The CDR3 coding sequence is TGTGCCAGCTCACCACCGACCCCGGGAGGTCTCACTAAAAACATTCAGTACTTC. The J gene is TRBJ2-4, the V gene TRBV18; 7 bases fit TRBD2. V lost 0 bases to trimming and J lost 4 bases; unmatched junction nucleotides: 12. The CDR3 has 18 residues. Germline V gene data show CDR1 as KGHSH and CDR2 as LQKENI.

This rearrangement joins TRBV6-1 to TRBJ2-7, with a tentative D call TRBD2 (5 bases). The CDR3 has 17 residues. V was pared by 7 bases and J by 3 bases, with 25 bases between. Germline CDR1 is MNHNS and CDR2 is SASEGT. CDR3: CASNVGMFSPWGYEQYF. Here the CDR3 DNA reads TGTGCCAGCAATGTCGGGATGTTCTCTCCGTGGGGCTACGAGCAGTACTTC.

Only a few counts were recorded for this clonotype. The V and J genes are TRBV28 and TRBJ1-1; D call uncertain. Trimming pared 10 bases from V and 9 bases from J, leaving 24 bases between. The CDR3 spans 14 residues. Germline V gene sequence: CDR1 MDHEN, CDR2 SYDVKM. The CDR3 DNA sequence: TGTGCCACGACTCGGGGTGAAGGTTGGGCGAAAGCTTTCTTT. Its protein is CATTRGEGWAKAFF.

The chain employs TRBV13 and TRBJ2-5; possible D gene TRBD2, 6 bases. This CDR3 comprises 16 residues. CDR1 PRHDT and CDR2 FYEKMQ come from the germline V gene (reference sequence). The germline V and J ends were trimmed by 4 bases and 3 bases, with 18 bases remaining between them. DNA of the CDR3: TGTGCCAGCAGCTGGCTCGTGGGGGGACGAAAAGAGACCCAGTACTTC. This gives the protein CASSWLVGGRKETQYF.

The J gene is TRBJ2-4, the V gene TRBV27, with D maybe TRBD1 (5 bases). This CDR3 comprises 18 residues. The germline V gene has CDR1 MNHEY and CDR2 SMNVEV (reference sequence). Trimming left V 6 bases short and J 1 base short, with 22 bases between. The chain's CDR3 is CASSLTSGSPGAKNIQYF. The CDR3 DNA sequence: TGTGCCAGCAGCCTAACCTCCGGGTCCCCAGGGGCCAAAAACATTCAGTACTTC.

Concerning this clonotype: An end of the junction does not agree with germline; a read error may underlie this. The chain recombines TRBV28 with TRBJ2-1, with TRBD2 matching over 10 bases. CDR3 size: 14 residues. Germline values: CDR1 MDHEN, CDR2 SYDVKM. The CDR3 region is CAGRSSGSSDEQFF. CDR3 nucleotide sequence: TGTGCCGGCAGATCTAGCGGGAGTTCTGATGAGCAGTTCTTC.

CDR3 region: CASGLVQGAFTGELFF. The CDR3 region has the DNA TGTGCTAGTGGTTTGGTCCAGGGGGCTTTCACCGGGGAGCTGTTTTTT. The chain links TRBV12-5 to TRBJ2-2; 8 bases are a match to TRBD1. Germline loops: CDR1 LGHNT, CDR2 FRNRAP. The CDR3 loop spans 16 amino acids. V gave up 0 bases and J gave up 4 bases; unmatched junction bases: 4.